This entry lists 8 T cell receptor beta chains sequenced from one sample in a study of metastatic and nonmetastatic thyroid tumors. TCRdb re-clonotyped the PCR reads via MiXCR. The sample holds approximately 74,000 clones, approximately 15% seen once. No treatment of any kind had been given to any patient before thyroid surgery. Source material: blood. These receptors originate from a male donor with papillary thyroid cancer or a benign thyroid nodule (not recorded which). Some clones in this sample may be carry-over from other donors' samples.

This clone was picked up many times. J is TRBJ2-7 and V is TRBV11-2; a possible D gene is TRBD1 (6 bases). The CDR3 covers 13 residues. Trimming removed 1 base at V and 7 bases at J, with 11 bases between. CDR1 and CDR2 (germline): SGHAT, FQNNGV. Here the CDR3 reads CASSLVQGLEQYF. The CDR3 DNA reads as TGTGCCAGCAGCTTAGTTCAGGGGCTGGAGCAGTACTTC.

This clone was observed at least ten times. The V and J genes are TRBV20-1 and TRBJ1-3; D gene unclear. Between the trimmed V and J ends, which lost 2 bases and 4 bases, there was a span of 6 bases. The CDR3 length is 12 residues. In germline, CDR1 is DFQATT, CDR2 SNEGSKA (reference sequence). The CDR3 region is CSARFSGNTIYF. The CDR3 region has the DNA TGCAGTGCTAGATTCTCCGGAAACACCATATATTTT.

This clone was observed at least ten times. V gene TRBV11-2 combines with J gene TRBJ2-5, with 7 positions matching TRBD2. Trimming removed 0 bases from V and 5 bases from J; junction bases left unmatched: 0. CDR1 and CDR2 from the germline V gene are SGHAT and FQNNGV. The CDR3 totals 13 residues. The CDR3 DNA follows: TGTGCCAGCAGCTTAGAACTAGCGGAGACCCAGTACTTC. It translates to CASSLELAETQYF.

CDR3 sequence reads: CAWRRGPMNTEAFF. The CDR3, as DNA: TGTGCCTGGAGGAGGGGCCCCATGAACACTGAAGCTTTCTTT. V usage is TRBV30 and J usage is TRBJ1-1; a possible D gene is TRBD1 (5 bases). Trimming removed 3 bases at V and 0 bases at J, with 11 bases between. The germline V gene has CDR1 GTSNPN and CDR2 SVGIG (reference sequence). There are 14 residues in the CDR3.

This clone was picked up many times. The chain uses TRBV7-7 and TRBJ2-3; 10 nucleotides line up with TRBD1. This CDR3 contains 16 residues. V shed 5 bases and J 4 bases; nucleotides not matched to a gene: 9. Germline CDR1 and CDR2: SSHAT and FNYEAQ (reference sequence). The CDR3 reads CASSTWRTGGSDTQYF. As DNA, the CDR3 is TGTGCCAGCAGCACGTGGAGGACAGGGGGTTCAGATACGCAGTATTTT. The full variable domain, its missing parts supplied by reference TRBV7-7 and TRBJ2-3, is GAGVSQSPRYKVTKRGQDVTLRCDPISSHATLYWYQQALGQGPEFLTYFNYEAQPDKSGLPSDRFSAERPEGSISTLTIQRTEQRDSAMYRCASSTWRTGGSDTQYFGPGTRLTVL.

In its sample, this clone was seen many times. The J gene is TRBJ1-1, the V gene TRBV27, with D possibly being TRBD1 (5 bases). Deletions cut 5 bases from V and 9 bases from J, with 19 bases between. The germline gives CDR1 MNHEY, CDR2 SMNVEV (reference sequence). The CDR3 extends over 14 amino acids. The CDR3 bases are TGTGCCAGCAGTCCCTGGGACGATCGCGGGCAAGCTTTCTTT. This translates into CASSPWDDRGQAFF.

This clone was counted at least ten times. This chain uses TRBV11-2 with TRBJ2-1; the D call may be TRBD1 or TRBD2 (5 bases each). Germline CDR1 reads SGHAT; CDR2 reads FQNNGV. This CDR3 comprises 15 residues. The V gene lost 5 bases and the J gene lost 6 bases, with 17 bases spanning the gap. CDR3 DNA sequence: TGTGCCAGCAGCAGGGACCAGGGATTCTCCAATGAGCAGTTCTTC. Translating it yields CASSRDQGFSNEQFF. Based on the CDR3 plus reference TRBV11-2 and TRBJ2-1, the full variable domain is EAGVAQSPRYKIIEKRQSVAFWCNPISGHATLYWYQQILGQGPKLLIQFQNNGVVDDSQLPKDRFSAERLKGVDSTLKIQPAKLEDSAVYLCASSRDQGFSNEQFFGPGTRLTVL.

This clone was counted many times. The genes are TRBV7-3 and TRBJ2-2; TRBD2 might be the D (6 bases). Germline values: CDR1 SGHTA, CDR2 FQGTGA. This CDR3 comprises 13 residues. Trimming removed 3 bases from V and 6 bases from J, with 8 bases in between. The CDR3 region is CASSFERAGELFF. DNA for the CDR3: TGTGCCAGCAGCTTTGAGCGGGCCGGGGAGCTGTTTTTT.